This TCR beta chain emerged from a study of cytomegalovirus exposure and HLA in healthy donors. The V end was cut by 4 bases, the J end by 9 bases, with 19 bases between. CDR1 and CDR2 (germline): SGHNT, YYREEE (reference sequence). The CDR3 covers 14 residues. This clone has a handful of counts. Its antigen remains unidentified. With 60 Vbeta and 13 Jbeta primers, the PCR was carried out. Generated by immunoSEQ multiplex PCR, the TCRdb table keeps only in-frame clones and is missing some. The sample has over 150,000 clones, 80% seen once; the top ten hold 1%. General observations from the study: Specific recognition of CMV antigens was confirmed in vitro for three chains (all CMV-associated). Analysis was carried out at a later point, and it linked a missense DCLRE1C variant to TCR beta V- and J-gene trimming.

Sample: PBMCs. The TCR was taken from a woman in her fifties or sixties in good health and CMV-seropositive. The J gene is TRBJ1-1, the V gene TRBV5-4, with a weak D call TRBD1 (5 bases). The CDR3 is CASSLQDQLRQAFF. The DNA for the CDR3 is TGTGCCAGCAGCCTACAGGATCAACTAAGACAAGCTTTCTTT.